Listed below are T cell receptor beta chains from one sample, sequenced in a study of T-cell reconstitution after alpha-beta-depleted transplantation in children. TCRdb processed the PCR reads anew with MiXCR; each CDR3 protein has one entry. The sample has about 610,000 distinct CDR3 sequences; about 11% are singletons. The sample in question was PBMCs from the stem cell graft donor, obtained from the stem cell graft. These receptors all stem from a human donor who donated a stem cell graft to a child with acute myeloid leukemia. Each CDR3 is given with its conserved first and last residue. Fields, in order: CDR3 length, J gene, V gene, D gene, clone size, CDR3 protein, CDR3 DNA. A D gene is named only where the DNA matches it firmly. Expanded clones are given a class, and other clones once, few, many or no size at all.

14 TRBJ2-1 TRBV18 TRBD2 few CASSTPSGRNEQFF TGTGCCAGCTCAACCCCTAGCGGGAGAAATGAGCAGTTCTTC
19 TRBJ2-7 TRBV11-2 TRBD2 NA CASSLVSLGTSGMFYEQYF TGTGCCAGCAGCTTAGTTAGCCTTGGGACTAGCGGTATGTTCTACGAGCAGTACTTC
14 TRBJ2-1 TRBV5-6 NA NA CASSLRSSPVGQFF TGTGCCAGCAGCTTGAGGAGCAGCCCGGTCGGGCAGTTCTTC
15 TRBJ1-2 TRBV5-1 NA few CASSLDRRGNYGYTF TGCGCCAGCAGCTTGGATCGCAGGGGCAACTATGGCTACACCTTC
19 TRBJ2-3 TRBV2 TRBD2 few CASTKGLAGGKFSTDTQYF TGTGCCAGCACCAAGGGACTAGCGGGAGGCAAATTTAGCACAGATACGCAGTATTTT
14 TRBJ2-7 TRBV12-3/TRBV12-4 NA many CASSLGTLAYEQYF TGTGCCAGCAGTTTGGGTACCCTTGCCTACGAGCAGTACTTC
15 TRBJ1-4 TRBV6-5 NA few CASSYFLQGGEKLFF TGTGCCAGCAGTTACTTTCTCCAGGGTGGTGAAAAACTGTTTTTT
19 TRBJ2-5 TRBV11-3 TRBD2 NA CASSFGLGLAGRRQETQYF TGTGCCAGCAGCTTTGGCCTGGGACTAGCGGGACGGAGGCAAGAGACCCAGTACTTC
13 TRBJ1-4 TRBV20-1 NA many CSARQGSGEKLFF TGCAGTGCTAGGCAGGGGTCGGGTGAAAAACTGTTTTTT
14 TRBJ2-1 TRBV20-1 TRBD2 NA CSASFSGIGNEQFF TGCAGTGCTAGTTTCAGCGGGATTGGAAATGAGCAGTTCTTC
13 TRBJ1-2 TRBV20-1 NA NA CSVRRPANYGYTF TGCAGTGTCCGGCGGCCTGCTAACTATGGCTACACCTTC
16 TRBJ1-5 TRBV12-5 NA few CASGLKSGPYNQPQHF TGTGCTAGTGGCTTAAAATCCGGACCGTACAATCAGCCCCAGCATTTT
15 TRBJ1-5 TRBV25-1 NA NA CASSFRTEANQPQHF TGTGCCAGCAGTTTTAGGACGGAGGCGAATCAGCCCCAGCATTTT
20 TRBJ2-1 TRBV15 NA once CATSRDRLLGRSLKYNEQFF TGTGCCACCAGCAGAGATCGCTTACTTGGGAGGTCGTTAAAATACAATGAGCAGTTCTTC
15 TRBJ1-4 TRBV11-2 NA few CASTSWGAGSEKLFF TGTGCCAGCACCTCTTGGGGTGCGGGAAGCGAAAAACTGTTTTTT
14 TRBJ2-7 TRBV20-1 NA many CSAKGDSFSYEQYF TGCAGTGCGAAGGGGGACTCATTCTCCTACGAGCAGTACTTC
13 TRBJ2-7 TRBV6-2/TRBV6-3 NA NA CASSWSGIYEQYF TGTGCCAGCAGTTGGTCAGGGATATACGAGCAGTACTTC
15 TRBJ2-1 TRBV24-1 NA many CATSDSRKVRDEQFF TGTGCCACCAGTGATTCAAGAAAGGTGAGGGATGAGCAGTTCTTC
14 TRBJ2-3 TRBV7-7 NA many CASSLYPSSDTQYF TGTGCTAGCAGCTTATACCCCAGTTCCGATACGCAGTATTTT
13 TRBJ1-3 TRBV30 NA NA CAWSSGSGNTIYF TGTGCCTGGAGTTCCGGGTCTGGAAACACCATATATTTT
14 TRBJ2-1 TRBV11-2 NA many CASSLEDSYNEQFF TGTGCCAGCAGCTTAGAGGACTCCTACAATGAGCAGTTCTTC
15 TRBJ2-1 TRBV9 TRBD2 few CASSVGTSGSSEQFF TGTGCCAGCAGCGTAGGGACTAGCGGGAGCAGCGAGCAGTTCTTC
14 TRBJ2-5 TRBV19 NA NA CASSVLLTAETQYF TGTGCCAGTAGTGTCCTTCTGACAGCGGAGACCCAGTACTTC
15 TRBJ2-7 TRBV29-1 TRBD2 NA CSVVTTSGSPYEQYF TGCAGCGTTGTAACTACTAGCGGGAGTCCCTACGAGCAGTACTTC
13 TRBJ1-5 TRBV2 NA few CASSGGGDQPQHF TGTGCCAGCAGTGGAGGGGGGGATCAGCCCCAGCATTTT
13 TRBJ2-2 TRBV6-4 NA few CASSDGVAGELFF TGTGCCAGCAGTGATGGGGTAGCCGGGGAGCTGTTTTTT
13 TRBJ2-7 TRBV6-1 NA few CASSLGPNGEQYF TGTGCCAGCAGCCTTGGACCCAACGGGGAGCAGTACTTC
17 TRBJ2-7 TRBV11-2 NA few CASIRFGGGSSSYEQYF TGTGCCAGCATCCGTTTTGGCGGCGGCTCGAGCTCCTACGAGCAGTACTTC
14 TRBJ2-2 TRBV15 TRBD2 many CATSRDRGVGELFF TGTGCCACCAGCAGAGATCGGGGGGTCGGGGAGCTGTTTTTT
14 TRBJ2-7 TRBV29-1 TRBD1 NA CSVSPGQGTYEQYF TGCAGCGTGAGTCCGGGACAGGGAACCTACGAGCAGTACTTC
14 TRBJ1-4 TRBV27 TRBD1 NA CASSRQGVGEKLFF TGTGCCAGCAGTCGACAGGGTGTAGGTGAAAAACTGTTTTTT
17 TRBJ2-6 TRBV5-4 NA few CASSLVPIYSGANVLTF TGTGCCAGCAGCTTGGTACCAATTTACTCTGGGGCCAACGTCCTGACTTTC
9 TRBJ2-5 TRBV20-1 NA few CSAQETQYF TGCAGTGCCCAAGAGACCCAGTACTTC